This TCR beta chain appears in the sequencing data of a study of T cells in Graves' hyperthyroidism and ophthalmopathy. RNA transcripts served as the template for amplifying TCR beta CDR3 regions. HTBI primers were employed in a first-round RT-PCR of the TCR CDR3. In TCRdb, the multiplex PCR reads were re-called with MiXCR into one record per CDR3 protein. Of approximately 530,000 distinct CDR3 sequences listed, over 15% are singletons. CDR3 length equals 14 residues. V was cut by 2 bases and J by 6 bases, with 11 bases left in between. Germline CDR1 SGHDN, CDR2 FVKESK. This sequence joins TRBV14 and TRBJ2-1; D not certain. This TCR was recovered from a woman younger than 30 with Graves' hyperthyroidism. Source material: blood. CDR3 in DNA: TGTGCCAGCAGCCAACGCCTGAGTATCAATGAGCAGTTCTTC. The encoded protein is CASSQRLSINEQFF.